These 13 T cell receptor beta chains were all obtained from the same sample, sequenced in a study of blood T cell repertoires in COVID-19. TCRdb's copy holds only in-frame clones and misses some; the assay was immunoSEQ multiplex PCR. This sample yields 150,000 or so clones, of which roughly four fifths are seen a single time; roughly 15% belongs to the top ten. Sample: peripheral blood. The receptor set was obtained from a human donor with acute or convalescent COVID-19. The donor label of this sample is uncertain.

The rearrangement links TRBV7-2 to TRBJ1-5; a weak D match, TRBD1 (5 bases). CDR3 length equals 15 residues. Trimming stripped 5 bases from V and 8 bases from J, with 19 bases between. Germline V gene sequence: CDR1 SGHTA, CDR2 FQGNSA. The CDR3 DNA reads TGTGCCAGCAGCCAAGATAGGGGCCTTCATGAGCCCCAGCATTTT. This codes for CASSQDRGLHEPQHF.

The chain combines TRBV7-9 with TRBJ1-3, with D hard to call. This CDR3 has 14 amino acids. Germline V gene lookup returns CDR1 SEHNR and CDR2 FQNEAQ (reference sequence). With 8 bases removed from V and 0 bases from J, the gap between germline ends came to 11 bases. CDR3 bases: TGTGCCAGCGGGCGCTACCCCTCTGGAAACACCATATATTTT. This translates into CASGRYPSGNTIYF. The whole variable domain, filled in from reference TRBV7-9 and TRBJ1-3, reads DTGVSQNPRHKITKRGQNVTFRCDPISEHNRLYWYRQTLGQGPEFLTYFQNEAQLEKSRLLSDRFSAERPKGSFSTLEIQRTEQGDSAMYLCASGRYPSGNTIYFGEGSWLTVV.

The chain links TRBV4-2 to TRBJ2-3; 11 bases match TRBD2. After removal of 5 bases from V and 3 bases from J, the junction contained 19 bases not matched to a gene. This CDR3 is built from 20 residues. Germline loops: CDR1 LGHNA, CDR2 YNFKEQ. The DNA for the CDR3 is TGTGCCAGCAGCAAAGGCCGCGGGGCTAGCGGGGGGAGAGTAACAGATACGCAGTATTTT. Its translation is CASSKGRGASGGRVTDTQYF.

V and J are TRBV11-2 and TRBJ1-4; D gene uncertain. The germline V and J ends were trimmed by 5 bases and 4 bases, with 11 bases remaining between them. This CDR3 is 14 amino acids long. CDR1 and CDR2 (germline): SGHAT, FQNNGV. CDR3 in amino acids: CASSPGNLNEKLFF. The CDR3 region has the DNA TGTGCCAGCAGCCCAGGAAACCTTAATGAAAAACTGTTTTTT.

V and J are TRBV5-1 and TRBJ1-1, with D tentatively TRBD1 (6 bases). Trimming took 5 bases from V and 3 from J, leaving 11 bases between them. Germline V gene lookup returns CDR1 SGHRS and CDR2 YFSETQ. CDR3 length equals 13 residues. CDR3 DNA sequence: TGCGCCAGCAGATGGAAGGGGGACACTGAAGCTTTCTTT. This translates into CASRWKGDTEAFF.

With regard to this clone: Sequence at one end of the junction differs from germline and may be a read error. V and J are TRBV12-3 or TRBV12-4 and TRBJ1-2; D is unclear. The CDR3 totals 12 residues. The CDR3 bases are TGTGCCAGCAGTTTACAGGTGTATGACTACACCTTC. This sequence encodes CASSLQVYDYTF.

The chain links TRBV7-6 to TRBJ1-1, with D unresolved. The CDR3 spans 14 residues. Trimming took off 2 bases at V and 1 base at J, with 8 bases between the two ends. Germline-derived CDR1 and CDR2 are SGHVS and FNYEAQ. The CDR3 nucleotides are TGTGCCAGCAGCTTAACGGCGGGGAACACTGAAGCTTTCTTT. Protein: CASSLTAGNTEAFF. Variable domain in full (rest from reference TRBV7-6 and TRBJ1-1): GAGVSQSPRYKVTKRGQDVALRCDPISGHVSLYWYRQALGQGPEFLTYFNYEAQQDKSGLPNDRFSAERPEGSISTLTIQRTEQRDSAMYRCASSLTAGNTEAFFGQGTRLTVV.

The CDR3 sequence is CASSPGRGTGYTF. Here the CDR3 DNA reads TGTGCCAGCAGTCCCGGCAGGGGAACTGGCTACACCTTC. This chain uses TRBV7-2 with TRBJ1-2, with D perhaps matching TRBD1 (6 bases). The CDR3 loop spans 13 amino acids. The germline gives CDR1 SGHTA, CDR2 FQGNSA. V was pared by 6 bases and J by 7 bases, with 15 bases between. The full variable domain, with the rest looked up from reference TRBV7-2 and TRBJ1-2, is GAGVSQSPSNKVTEKGKDVELRCDPISGHTALYWYRQSLGQGLEFLIYFQGNSAPDKSGLPSDRFSAERTGGSVSTLTIQRTQQEDSAVYLCASSPGRGTGYTFGSGTRLTVV.

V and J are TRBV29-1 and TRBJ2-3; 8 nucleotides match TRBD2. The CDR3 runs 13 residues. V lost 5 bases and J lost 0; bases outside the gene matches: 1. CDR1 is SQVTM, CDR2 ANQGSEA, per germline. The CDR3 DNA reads TGCAGCGTTCCTAGCGGGAGCACAGATACGCAGTATTTT. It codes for CSVPSGSTDTQYF.

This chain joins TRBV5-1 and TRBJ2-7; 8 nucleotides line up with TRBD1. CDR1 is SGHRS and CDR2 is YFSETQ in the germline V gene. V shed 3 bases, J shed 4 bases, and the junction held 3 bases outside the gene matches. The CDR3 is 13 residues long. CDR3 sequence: CASSWDRLYEQYF. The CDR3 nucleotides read TGCGCCAGCAGCTGGGACAGGCTATACGAGCAGTACTTC.

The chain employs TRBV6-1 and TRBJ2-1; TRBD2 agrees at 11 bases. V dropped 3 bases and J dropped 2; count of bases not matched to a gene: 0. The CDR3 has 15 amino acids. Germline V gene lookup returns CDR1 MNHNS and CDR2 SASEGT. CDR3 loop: CASSDSGGAYNEQFF. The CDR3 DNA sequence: TGTGCCAGCAGTGATAGCGGGGGGGCCTACAATGAGCAGTTCTTC.

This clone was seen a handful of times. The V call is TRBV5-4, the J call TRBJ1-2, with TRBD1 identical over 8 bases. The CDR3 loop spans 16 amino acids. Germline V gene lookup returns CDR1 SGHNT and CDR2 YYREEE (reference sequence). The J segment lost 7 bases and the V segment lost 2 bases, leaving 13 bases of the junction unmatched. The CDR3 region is CASSLRLDRVKGGYTF. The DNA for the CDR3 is TGTGCCAGCAGCTTACGCTTGGACAGGGTCAAGGGTGGCTACACCTTC. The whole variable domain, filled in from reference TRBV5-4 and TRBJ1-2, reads ETGVTQSPTHLIKTRGQQVTLRCSSQSGHNTVSWYQQALGQGPQFIFQYYREEENGRGNFPPRFSGLQFPNYSSELNVNALELDDSALYLCASSLRLDRVKGGYTFGSGTRLTVV.

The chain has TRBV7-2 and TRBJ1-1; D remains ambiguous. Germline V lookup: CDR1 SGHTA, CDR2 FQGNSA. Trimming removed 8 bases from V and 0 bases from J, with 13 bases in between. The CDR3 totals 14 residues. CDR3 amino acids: CASLLRKMNTEAFF. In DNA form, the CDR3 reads TGTGCCAGCCTCCTGAGAAAAATGAACACTGAAGCTTTCTTT.